The T cell receptor (beta chain) under discussion was sequenced for a study of control samples from healthy donors and cancer patients. Trimming stripped 2 bases from V and 1 base from J, with 10 bases between. This CDR3 is 15 amino acids long. Germline values: CDR1 MDHEN, CDR2 SYDVKM. Only in-frame clones appear in the TCRdb table, and some are missing; sequencing was by immunoSEQ multiplex PCR. The sample records more than 140,000 clones, about 90% being singletons. The TCR was taken from a man aged 18-30 years in good health. The J gene is TRBJ2-3, the V gene TRBV28; perhaps TRBD1 as D (5 bases). What was sequenced was blood. The CDR3 region is CASSLLGRRTDTQYF. The CDR3 DNA sequence: TGTGCCAGCAGTTTACTGGGGCGGCGCACAGATACGCAGTATTTT.